These 21 T cell receptor beta chains share one sample of origin, sequenced in a study of blood T cell repertoires in COVID-19. Produced via immunoSEQ multiplex PCR; TCRdb's table is partial and in-frame only. This table has roughly 100,000 clones, roughly 81% appearing once. The specimen sequenced was peripheral blood. The receptors come from a woman in her 70s with acute or convalescent COVID-19.

For this clone: This CDR3 is also generated by other DNA sequences in the sample. The chain is built from TRBV6-2 or TRBV6-3 and TRBJ2-1; a weak D match, TRBD2 (5 bases). Trimming pared 0 bases from V and 0 bases from J, leaving 9 bases between. This CDR3 is 16 amino acids long. In germline, CDR1 is MNHEY, CDR2 SVGEGT. CDR3 amino acids: CASSYSRGGSYNEQFF. The DNA for the CDR3 is TGTGCCAGCAGTTACTCGCGCGGAGGCTCCTACAATGAGCAGTTCTTC.

This clone came up a few times. This chain links TRBV5-1 with TRBJ2-7; TRBD2 aligns across 15 bases. The CDR3 sequence is 16 residues long. V shed 2 bases, J shed 3 bases, and the junction held 3 bases outside the gene matches. CDR1 and CDR2 from the germline V gene are SGHRS and YFSETQ. CDR3 residues: CASSFGLAGGHYEQYF. DNA for the CDR3: TGCGCCAGCAGCTTCGGACTAGCGGGGGGGCACTACGAGCAGTACTTC.

A few counts support this clone. This chain joins TRBV5-6 and TRBJ1-2, with 10 bases aligning to TRBD1. The V gene's germline CDR1 is SGHDT and CDR2 YYEEEE. V gave up 3 bases and J gave up 7 bases; unmatched junction bases: 3. The CDR3 has 13 residues. CDR3 in amino acids: CASSSDRGIGYTF. The DNA of the CDR3 is TGTGCCAGCAGCTCGGACAGGGGGATTGGCTACACCTTC.

The CDR3 here is CASSELMGGQGAPGELFF. The CDR3 DNA reads TGTGCCAGCAGTGAACTCATGGGCGGACAGGGGGCGCCCGGGGAGCTGTTTTTT. The J gene is TRBJ2-2, the V gene TRBV6-1; 11 positions match TRBD1. The CDR3 contains 18 residues. V lost 2 bases to trimming and J lost 6 bases; unmatched junction nucleotides: 11. Germline values: CDR1 MNHNS, CDR2 SASEGT.

This clone was seen once. This sequence joins TRBV6-5 and TRBJ1-1; tentative D call: TRBD1 (5 bases). V shed 6 bases and J shed 1 base, with 9 bases lying between them. This CDR3 is built from 13 residues. Germline V gene data show CDR1 as MNHEY and CDR2 as SVGAGI. CDR3 nucleotides: TGTGCCAGCAGACCTACAGGGAACACTGAAGCTTTCTTT. It encodes CASRPTGNTEAFF.

The rearrangement joins TRBV5-1 to TRBJ1-2, with TRBD1 matching 7 bases. Germline values: CDR1 SGHRS, CDR2 YFSETQ. After removal of 4 bases from V and 8 bases from J, the junction contained 8 bases not matched to a gene. CDR3 length equals 13 residues. This CDR3 is CASSPLTGIGYTF. The DNA for the CDR3 is TGCGCCAGCAGCCCACTGACAGGGATCGGCTACACCTTC.

The CDR3 sequence is CASSMNRGQPQHF. DNA of the CDR3: TGTGCCAGTAGTATGAACAGGGGCCAGCCCCAGCATTTT. The chain combines TRBV19 with TRBJ1-5; 7 bases fit TRBD1. The V and J ends lost 3 bases and 7 bases, in that order; junction bases with no gene match: 3. The CDR3 is 13 amino acids. Germline V lookup: CDR1 LNHDA, CDR2 SQIVND (reference sequence). Together with reference TRBV19 and TRBJ1-5, the CDR3 gives the full variable domain: DGGITQSPKYLFRKEGQNVTLSCEQNLNHDAMYWYRQDPGQGLRLIYYSQIVNDFQKGDIAEGYSVSREKKESFPLTVTSAQKNPTAFYLCASSMNRGQPQHFGDGTRLSIL.

The chain couples TRBV28 to TRBJ2-3; TRBD1 is a possible D gene (6 bases). This CDR3 comprises 16 residues. Germline V gene data show CDR1 as MDHEN and CDR2 as SYDVKM. V was shortened by 5 bases and J by 1 base, with 16 bases between the two germline ends. CDR3 loop: CASSLGKGERTDTQYF. In DNA form, the CDR3 reads TGTGCCAGCAGTCTCGGGAAGGGGGAGCGCACAGATACGCAGTATTTT.

The V call is TRBV9, the J call TRBJ2-5, with 8 positions matching TRBD2. The CDR3 length is 19 residues. J lost 2 bases, V lost 4 bases, and 19 bases had no gene match. CDR1 and CDR2 from the germline V gene are SGDLS and YYNGEE. CDR3 region: CASSLEGWTTSGVQETQYF. The CDR3 DNA sequence: TGTGCCAGCAGCCTAGAGGGTTGGACCACTAGCGGAGTTCAAGAGACCCAGTACTTC. The full variable domain, rest sourced from reference TRBV9 and TRBJ2-5, is DSGVTQTPKHLITATGQRVTLRCSPRSGDLSVYWYQQSLDQGLQFLIQYYNGEERAKGNILERFSAQQFPDLHSELNLSSLELGDSALYFCASSLEGWTTSGVQETQYFGPGTRLLVL.

The chain carries TRBV19 and TRBJ2-3; TRBD2 matches 13 bases. This CDR3 is 15 amino acids long. In germline, CDR1 is LNHDA, CDR2 SQIVND (reference sequence). Trimming removed 3 bases from V and 6 bases from J; junction bases left unmatched: 3. CDR3 amino acids: CASSMTGLAGDTQYF. For the CDR3, the DNA is TGTGCCAGTAGTATGACGGGACTAGCGGGGGATACGCAGTATTTT.

The chain links TRBV28 to TRBJ1-4; D not certain. Germline CDR1 reads MDHEN; CDR2 reads SYDVKM. Trimming stripped 6 bases from V and 0 bases from J, with 14 bases between. The CDR3 has 16 residues. CDR3 DNA: TGTGCCAGCAGCCCTTATCGAGGGACAACTAATGAAAAACTGTTTTTT. It codes for CASSPYRGTTNEKLFF.

The chain couples TRBV5-4 to TRBJ1-3, with D perhaps TRBD1 (6 bases). CDR1 is SGHNT and CDR2 is YYREEE in the germline V gene (reference sequence). The CDR3 is 17 residues long. Deletions cut 5 bases from V and 0 bases from J, with 18 bases between. CDR3 nucleotides: TGTGCCAGCAGTTATTCTGGACAGCTGTTCTCTGGAAACACCATATATTTT. Its translation is CASSYSGQLFSGNTIYF.

The chain employs TRBV5-1 and TRBJ1-2; D is undetermined. CDR1 and CDR2 (germline): SGHRS, YFSETQ. The CDR3 has 19 amino acids. The V and J ends lost 0 bases and 2 bases respectively, with 23 bases between them. The DNA for the CDR3 is TGCGCCAGCAGCTTGGTATTCTCCCGTCGCGACACCACAAACTATGGCTACACCTTC. Translation gives CASSLVFSRRDTTNYGYTF.

The chain links TRBV5-6 to TRBJ2-6, with D possibly TRBD2 on 5 matching bases. This CDR3 is built from 18 residues. Germline-derived CDR1 and CDR2 are SGHDT and YYEEEE. Trimming removed 0 bases at V and 2 bases at J, with 15 bases between. The CDR3 protein is CASSLAAGLVAGANVLTF. CDR3 DNA sequence: TGTGCCAGCAGCTTGGCTGCCGGACTGGTCGCTGGGGCCAACGTCCTGACTTTC.

V and J are TRBV6-1 and TRBJ2-5; TRBD1 matches 8 bases. The length of the CDR3 is 15 residues. J was trimmed by 3 bases and V by 2 bases; bases with no gene match: 5. Per the germline V gene, CDR1 is MNHNS and CDR2 is SASEGT. CDR3 DNA: TGTGCCAGCAGTGAACTAGGACAGGGTGAAGAGACCCAGTACTTC. Its protein product is CASSELGQGEETQYF.

V and J are TRBV5-1 and TRBJ1-1, with 7 bases identical to TRBD1. This CDR3 contains 14 residues. V lost 0 bases to trimming and J lost 11 bases; unmatched junction nucleotides: 10. The germline CDR1 and CDR2 sequences are SGHRS and YFSETQ. The DNA for the CDR3 is TGCGCCAGCAGCTTGGTAGGAGGGGGCGAGGGTGCTTTCTTT. Translated, it gives CASSLVGGGEGAFF.

The chain carries TRBV6-2 or TRBV6-3 and TRBJ1-5; 8 positions agree with TRBD1. The trim removed 4 bases at V and 9 bases at J, leaving 8 bases unmatched. This CDR3 has 14 residues. CDR1 is MNHEY and CDR2 is SVGEGT in the germline V gene. CDR3 residues: CASSLARGLMPQHF. The CDR3 DNA is TGTGCCAGCAGTTTGGCCAGGGGGCTTATGCCCCAGCATTTT.

The chain combines TRBV20-1 with TRBJ2-7; D might be TRBD2 (5 bases). The germline V gene has CDR1 DFQATT and CDR2 SNEGSKA (reference sequence). This CDR3 is 11 amino acids long. CDR3 region: CSLPAVYEQYF. The CDR3 nucleotides are TGCAGCCTACCAGCGGTCTACGAGCAGTACTTC.

This clone was seen only once. This chain connects TRBV28 to TRBJ1-2; 10 bases are shared with TRBD1. CDR3 length: 17 residues. Germline CDR1 reads MDHEN; CDR2 reads SYDVKM. With V trimmed by 4 bases and J by 5 bases, 13 bases remained unmatched. This CDR3 reads CASSSALRDRGVYGYTF. CDR3 sequence (DNA): TGTGCCAGCAGTTCGGCCCTCCGGGACAGGGGAGTGTATGGCTACACCTTC.

V is TRBV12-5 and J is TRBJ1-6, with no clear D. In germline, CDR1 is LGHNT, CDR2 FRNRAP. Trimming removed 5 bases at V and 14 bases at J, with 10 bases between. This CDR3 spans 11 amino acids. The CDR3 nucleotides are TGTGCTAGTGGTCCTATATCGGCCCTCCACTTT. It translates to CASGPISALHF.

The chain recombines TRBV12-5 with TRBJ1-3; no clear D gene. There are 12 residues in the CDR3. The germline V and J ends were trimmed by 3 bases and 6 bases, with 6 bases remaining between them. Looked up from germline, CDR1 is LGHNT and CDR2 is FRNRAP. The CDR3 loop is CASGLKANTIYF. CDR3 nucleotides: TGTGCTAGTGGTTTAAAAGCAAACACCATATATTTT.